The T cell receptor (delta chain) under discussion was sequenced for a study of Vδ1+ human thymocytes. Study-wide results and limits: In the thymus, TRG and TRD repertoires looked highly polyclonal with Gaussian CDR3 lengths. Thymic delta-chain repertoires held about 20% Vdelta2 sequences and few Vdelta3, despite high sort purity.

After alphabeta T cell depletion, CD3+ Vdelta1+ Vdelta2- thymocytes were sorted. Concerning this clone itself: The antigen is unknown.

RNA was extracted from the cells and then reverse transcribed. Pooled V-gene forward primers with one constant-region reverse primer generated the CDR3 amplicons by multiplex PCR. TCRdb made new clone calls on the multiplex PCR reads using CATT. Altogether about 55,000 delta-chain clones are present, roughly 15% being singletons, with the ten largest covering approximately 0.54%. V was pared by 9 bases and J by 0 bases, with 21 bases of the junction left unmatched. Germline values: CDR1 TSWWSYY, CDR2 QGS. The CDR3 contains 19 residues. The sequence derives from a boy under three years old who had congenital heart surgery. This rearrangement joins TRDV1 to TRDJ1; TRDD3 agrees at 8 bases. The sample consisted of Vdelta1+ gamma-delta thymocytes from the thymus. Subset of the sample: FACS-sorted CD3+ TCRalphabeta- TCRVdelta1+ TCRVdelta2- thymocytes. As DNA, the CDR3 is TGTGCTCTCGGCCTTGATCACTGGGGGGGAATCCAGTACACCGATAAACTCATCTTT. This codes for CALGLDHWGGIQYTDKLIF.